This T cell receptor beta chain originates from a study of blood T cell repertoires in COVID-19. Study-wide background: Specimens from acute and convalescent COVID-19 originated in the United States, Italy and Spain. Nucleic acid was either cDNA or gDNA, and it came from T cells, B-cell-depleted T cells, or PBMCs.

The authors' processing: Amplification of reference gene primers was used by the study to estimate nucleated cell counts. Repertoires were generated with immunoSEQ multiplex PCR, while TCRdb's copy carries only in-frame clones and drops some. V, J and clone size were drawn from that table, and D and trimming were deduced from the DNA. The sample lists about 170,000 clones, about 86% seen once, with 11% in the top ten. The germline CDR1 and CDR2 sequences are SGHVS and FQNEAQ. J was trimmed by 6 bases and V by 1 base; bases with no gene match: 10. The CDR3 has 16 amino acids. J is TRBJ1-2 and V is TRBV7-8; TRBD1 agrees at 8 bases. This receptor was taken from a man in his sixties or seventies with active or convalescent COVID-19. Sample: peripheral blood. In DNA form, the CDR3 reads TGTGCCAGCAGCTTAGTGGCAGGGGGCTACGGCAATGGCTACACCTTC. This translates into CASSLVAGGYGNGYTF.